The rows below give T cell receptor beta chains drawn from one sample of a study of Ad26.COV2.S vaccination and SARS-CoV-2 variants. Libraries were prepared by immunoSEQ multiplex PCR; TCRdb keeps only in-frame clonotypes and omits some of them. The sample yields 410,000 or so clones, about 90% seen once. This sample comprised peripheral blood, obtained in a trial of Ad26.COV2.S vaccine versus placebo. These receptors all come from a person aged 18-65 years who received the Ad26.COV2.S COVID-19 vaccine or a placebo. CDR3s leave out the opening cysteine and the closing phenylalanine or tryptophan. Each record gives: V gene, CDR3 protein.

>TRBV7-2
ASSTGTLYTGELF
>TRBV20-1
SASRDRGNTEAF
>TRBV7-9
ASSSTPSEAF
>TRBV20-1
SALKTGELF
>TRBV6-6
ASRADGSYEQY
>TRBV19
ASSKRLSDEQF
>TRBV7-2
ATGTVGEKLF
>TRBV29-1
STTRGDNTEAF
>TRBV7-9
ASSLRTAQETQY
>TRBV30
AYATEEIYEQY
>TRBV9
ASSVVGGGTDTQY
>TRBV3-1/TRBV3-2
ASSQSDNEQF
>TRBV20-1
SPFTDTQY
>TRBV9
ASSVGPRTEAF
>TRBV5-4
ASSFMGNTGELF
>TRBV18
ASSPSLGDLFTSTDTQY